This T cell receptor (beta chain) stems from a study of blood T cell repertoires in COVID-19. Turning to the study itself: The United States, Italy and Spain provided the acute and convalescent COVID-19 samples. PBMCs, B-cell-depleted T cells, or T cells provided the cDNA or gDNA that made up the material.

V was pared by 4 bases and J by 1 base, with 11 bases between. Germline V CDR1 and CDR2: LGHNT, FRNRAP. The CDR3 covers 15 residues. Enrollment of patients from Seattle took place during active infection, with longitudinal follow-up. Original data processing: The authors estimated nucleated cell counts from reference gene primer amplification. Method: immunoSEQ multiplex PCR; TCRdb's copy keeps in-frame clones and lacks some. The D gene and trimming were derived from the DNA, and the V and J assignments and clone size from that table. The sample includes under 450,000 clones, roughly 90% of them seen just once.

Sequenced: peripheral blood. The clonotype was recovered from a woman aged 40 to 50 with COVID-19, enrolled during active disease. The rearrangement links TRBV12-5 to TRBJ1-5; D is ambiguous. The CDR3 sequence is CASGSPYESNQPQHF. In DNA, the CDR3 is TGTGCTAGTGGTTCCCCCTATGAAAGCAATCAGCCCCAGCATTTT.